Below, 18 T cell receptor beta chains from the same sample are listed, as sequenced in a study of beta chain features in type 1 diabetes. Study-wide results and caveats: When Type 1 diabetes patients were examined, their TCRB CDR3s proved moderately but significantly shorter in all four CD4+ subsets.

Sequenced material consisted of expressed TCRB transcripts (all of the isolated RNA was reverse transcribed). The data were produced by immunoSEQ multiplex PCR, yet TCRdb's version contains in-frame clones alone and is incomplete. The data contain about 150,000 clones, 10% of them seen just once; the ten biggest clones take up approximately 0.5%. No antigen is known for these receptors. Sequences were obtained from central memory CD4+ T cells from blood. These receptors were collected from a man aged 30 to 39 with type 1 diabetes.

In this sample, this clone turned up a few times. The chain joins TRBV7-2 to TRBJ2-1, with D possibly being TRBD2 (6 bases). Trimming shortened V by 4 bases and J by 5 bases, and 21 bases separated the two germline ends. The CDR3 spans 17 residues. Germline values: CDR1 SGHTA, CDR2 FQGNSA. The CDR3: CASSSFRDSLTHNEQFF. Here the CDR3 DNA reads TGTGCCAGCAGCTCCTTCCGGGACTCCCTTACCCACAATGAGCAGTTCTTC. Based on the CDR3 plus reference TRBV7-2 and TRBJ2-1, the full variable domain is GAGVSQSPSNKVTEKGKDVELRCDPISGHTALYWYRQSLGQGLEFLIYFQGNSAPDKSGLPSDRFSAERTGGSVSTLTIQRTQQEDSAVYLCASSSFRDSLTHNEQFFGPGTRLTVL.

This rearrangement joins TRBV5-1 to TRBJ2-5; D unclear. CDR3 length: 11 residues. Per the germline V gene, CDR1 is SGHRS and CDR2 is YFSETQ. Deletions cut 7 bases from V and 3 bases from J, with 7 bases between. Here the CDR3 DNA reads TGCGCCAGCTGGGCAGAAGAGACCCAGTACTTC. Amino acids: CASWAEETQYF.

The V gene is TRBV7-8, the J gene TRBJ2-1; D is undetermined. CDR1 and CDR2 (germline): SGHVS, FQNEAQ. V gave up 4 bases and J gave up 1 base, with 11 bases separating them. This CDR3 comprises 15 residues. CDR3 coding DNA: TGTGCCAGCAGCTCACGGAGAGGATCCTACAATGAGCAGTTCTTC. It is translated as CASSSRRGSYNEQFF.

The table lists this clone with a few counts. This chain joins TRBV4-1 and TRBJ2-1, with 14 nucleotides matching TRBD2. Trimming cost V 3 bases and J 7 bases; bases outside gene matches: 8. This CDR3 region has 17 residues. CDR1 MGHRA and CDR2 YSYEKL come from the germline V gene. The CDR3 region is CASSQSPGTSGRNEQFF. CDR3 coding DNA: TGCGCCAGCAGCCAGTCTCCGGGGACTAGCGGGAGAAATGAGCAGTTCTTC.

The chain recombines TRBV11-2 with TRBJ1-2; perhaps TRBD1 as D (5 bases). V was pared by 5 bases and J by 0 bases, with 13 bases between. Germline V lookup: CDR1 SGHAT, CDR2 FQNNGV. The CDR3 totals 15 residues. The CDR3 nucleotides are TGTGCCAGCAGCCGCCCAGGGTCAGCTAACTATGGCTACACCTTC. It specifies CASSRPGSANYGYTF.

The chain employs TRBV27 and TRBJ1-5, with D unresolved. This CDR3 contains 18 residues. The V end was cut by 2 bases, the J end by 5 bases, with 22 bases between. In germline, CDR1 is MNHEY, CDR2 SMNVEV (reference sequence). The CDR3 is CASSLIGSRGIGDQPQHF. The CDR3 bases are TGTGCCAGCAGTTTAATTGGTAGTAGAGGGATCGGGGATCAGCCCCAGCATTTT.

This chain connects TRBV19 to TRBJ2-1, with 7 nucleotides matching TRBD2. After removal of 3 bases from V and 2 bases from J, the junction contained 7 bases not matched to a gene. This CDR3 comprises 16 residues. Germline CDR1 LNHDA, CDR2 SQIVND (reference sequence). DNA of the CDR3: TGTGCCAGTAGTATTGACGGGCGGGAGACCTACAATGAGCAGTTCTTC. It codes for CASSIDGRETYNEQFF.

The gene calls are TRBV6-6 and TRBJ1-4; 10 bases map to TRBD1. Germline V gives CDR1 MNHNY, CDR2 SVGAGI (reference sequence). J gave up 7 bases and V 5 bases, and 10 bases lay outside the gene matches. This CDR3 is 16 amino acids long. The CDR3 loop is CASSHTAGTGVEKLFF. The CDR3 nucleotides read TGTGCCAGCAGTCACACCGCCGGGACAGGGGTTGAAAAACTGTTTTTT.

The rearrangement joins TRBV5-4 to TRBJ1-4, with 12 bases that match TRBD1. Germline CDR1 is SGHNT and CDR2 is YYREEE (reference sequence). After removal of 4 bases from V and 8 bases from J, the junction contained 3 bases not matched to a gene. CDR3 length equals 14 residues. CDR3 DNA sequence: TGTGCCAGCAGCGCCGGGACAGGGGGCGAAAAACTGTTTTTT. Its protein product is CASSAGTGGEKLFF.

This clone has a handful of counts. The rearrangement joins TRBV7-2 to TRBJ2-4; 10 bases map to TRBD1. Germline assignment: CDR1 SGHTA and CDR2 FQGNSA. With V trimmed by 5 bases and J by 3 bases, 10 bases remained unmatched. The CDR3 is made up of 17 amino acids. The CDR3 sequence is CASSLPRQGAVKNIQYF. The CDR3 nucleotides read TGTGCCAGCAGCCTTCCAAGACAGGGGGCGGTCAAAAACATTCAGTACTTC.

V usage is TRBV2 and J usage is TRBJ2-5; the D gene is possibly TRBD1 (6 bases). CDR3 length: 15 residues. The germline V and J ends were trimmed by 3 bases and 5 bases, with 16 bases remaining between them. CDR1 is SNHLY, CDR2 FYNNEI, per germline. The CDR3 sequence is CASSDYRVVGETQYF. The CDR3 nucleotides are TGTGCCAGCAGTGATTACAGGGTAGTAGGGGAGACCCAGTACTTC.

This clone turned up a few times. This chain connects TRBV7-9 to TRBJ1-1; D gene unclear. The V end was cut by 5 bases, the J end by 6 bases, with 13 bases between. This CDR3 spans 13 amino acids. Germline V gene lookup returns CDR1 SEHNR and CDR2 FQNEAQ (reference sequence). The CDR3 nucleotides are TGTGCCAGCAGCCGCGAGTTGCCCCCTGAAGCTTTCTTT. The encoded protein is CASSRELPPEAFF.

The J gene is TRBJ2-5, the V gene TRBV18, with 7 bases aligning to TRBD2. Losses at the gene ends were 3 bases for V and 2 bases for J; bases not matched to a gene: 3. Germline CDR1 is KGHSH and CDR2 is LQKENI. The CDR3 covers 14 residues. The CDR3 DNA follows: TGTGCCAGCTCACCGGGGCGGGAGCAAGAGACCCAGTACTTC. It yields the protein CASSPGREQETQYF.

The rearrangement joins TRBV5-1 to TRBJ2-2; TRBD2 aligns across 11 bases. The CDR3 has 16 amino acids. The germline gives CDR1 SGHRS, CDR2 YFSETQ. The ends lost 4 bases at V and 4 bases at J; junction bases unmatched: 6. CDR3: CASSPGTSGTTGELFF. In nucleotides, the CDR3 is TGCGCCAGCAGCCCCGGGACTAGCGGAACCACCGGGGAGCTGTTTTTT.

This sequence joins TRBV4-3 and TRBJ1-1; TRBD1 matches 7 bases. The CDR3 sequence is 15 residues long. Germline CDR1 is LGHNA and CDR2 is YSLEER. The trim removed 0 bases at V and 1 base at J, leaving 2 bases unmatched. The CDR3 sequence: CASSQEGQQNTEAFF. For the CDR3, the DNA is TGCGCCAGCAGCCAAGAGGGACAGCAGAACACTGAAGCTTTCTTT.

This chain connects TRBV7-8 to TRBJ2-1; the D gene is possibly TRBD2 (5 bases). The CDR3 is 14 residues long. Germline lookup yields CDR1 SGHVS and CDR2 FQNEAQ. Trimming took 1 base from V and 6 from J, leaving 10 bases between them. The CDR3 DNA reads TGTGCCAGCAGCTTAGGCGCGGGTACCAATGAGCAGTTCTTC. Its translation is CASSLGAGTNEQFF.

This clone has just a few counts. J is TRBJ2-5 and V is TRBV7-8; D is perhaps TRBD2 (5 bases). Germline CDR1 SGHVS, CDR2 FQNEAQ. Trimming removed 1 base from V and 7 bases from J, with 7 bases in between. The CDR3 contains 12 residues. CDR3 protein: CASSLVEGTQYF. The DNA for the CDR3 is TGTGCCAGCAGCTTAGTCGAGGGGACCCAGTACTTC.

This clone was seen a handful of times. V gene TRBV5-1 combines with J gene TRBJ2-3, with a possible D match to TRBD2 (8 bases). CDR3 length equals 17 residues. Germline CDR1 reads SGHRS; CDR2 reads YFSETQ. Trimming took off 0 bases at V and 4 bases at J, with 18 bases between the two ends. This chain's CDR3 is CASSLALAGGQADTQYF. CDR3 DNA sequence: TGCGCCAGCAGCTTGGCCCTGGCGGGAGGACAGGCAGATACGCAGTATTTT.